This T cell receptor beta chain is drawn from a study of blood T cell repertoires in COVID-19. Whole-study context: Samples came from the United States, Italy and Spain, spanning acute and convalescent COVID-19. T cells, B-cell-depleted T cells, or PBMCs provided the cDNA or gDNA that served as material.

Looked up from germline, CDR1 is MNHEY and CDR2 is SVGAGI. This CDR3 spans 13 amino acids. Trimming took 6 bases from V and 7 from J; bases not matched to a gene: 7. In the authors' methods: How many nucleated cells were present was estimated from reference gene primer amplification. Sequenced by immunoSEQ multiplex PCR; TCRdb stores in-frame clones only, minus some. V and J calls and clone size are those listed in that table; D and trimming were worked out from the DNA. The sample includes under 200,000 clones, 85% of them seen just once. The chain employs TRBV6-5 and TRBJ1-2; 8 bases are shared with TRBD1. This receptor was identified in a man aged 55 to 70 with COVID-19, enrolled during active disease. The sequencing sample was made of peripheral blood. The DNA for the CDR3 is TGTGCCAGCAGAAAGGGACAGGCTGGTGGCTACACCTTC. Translation gives CASRKGQAGGYTF.